Below, one T cell receptor beta chain is given with its context. Its antigen is unknown. Specified time point: week 5, during vaccination. All doses held 300 ug of mutant IDH1 20-mer peptide, with topical imiquimod. This record belongs to a study of a mutant IDH1 vaccine in newly diagnosed glioma. CDR3 length: 17 residues. Trimming cost V 4 bases and J 1 base; bases outside gene matches: 6. Germline V CDR1 and CDR2: SGHTA, FQGNSA. Clones were sequenced by immunoSEQ multiplex PCR, and TCRdb holds only the in-frame ones, with some missing. The profile shows tens of thousands of clones, about four fifths of them singletons.

The chain uses TRBV7-2 and TRBJ2-3; TRBD2 aligns across 12 bases. The source material was PBMCs, sampled from a glioma patient whose treatment included an IDH1 peptide vaccine. The receptor comes from a man aged 40-49 years with glioma. This chain's CDR3 is CASSWARTSGGTDTQYF. CDR3 nucleotide sequence: TGTGCCAGCAGCTGGGCCAGGACTAGCGGGGGCACAGATACGCAGTATTTT.